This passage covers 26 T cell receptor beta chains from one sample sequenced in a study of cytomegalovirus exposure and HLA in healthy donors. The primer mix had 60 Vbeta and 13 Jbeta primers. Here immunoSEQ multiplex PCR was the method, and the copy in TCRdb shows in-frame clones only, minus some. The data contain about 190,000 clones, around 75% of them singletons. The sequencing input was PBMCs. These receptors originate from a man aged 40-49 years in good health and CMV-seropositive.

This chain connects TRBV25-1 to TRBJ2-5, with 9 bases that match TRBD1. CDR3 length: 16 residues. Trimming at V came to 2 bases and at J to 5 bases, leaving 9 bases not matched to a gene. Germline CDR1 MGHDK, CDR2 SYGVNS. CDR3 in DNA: TGTGCCAGCAGTGAAATCGGGACAGGGCTTAGGGAGACCCAGTACTTC. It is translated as CASSEIGTGLRETQYF.

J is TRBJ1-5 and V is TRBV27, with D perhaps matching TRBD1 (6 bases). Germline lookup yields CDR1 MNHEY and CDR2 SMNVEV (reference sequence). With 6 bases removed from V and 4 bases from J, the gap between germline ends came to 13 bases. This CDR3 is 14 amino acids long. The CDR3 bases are TGTGCCAGCAGAACAGGGTTTTTGAATCAGCCCCAGCATTTT. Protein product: CASRTGFLNQPQHF.

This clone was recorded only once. The CDR3 DNA sequence: TGTGCCAGCACCCTGCCGGGACTAGCGAGCACAGATACGCAGTATTTT. Translating it yields CASTLPGLASTDTQYF. The chain carries TRBV2 and TRBJ2-3; TRBD2 matches at 10 bases. CDR1 and CDR2 (germline): SNHLY, FYNNEI. There are 16 residues in the CDR3. The junction had 7 bases not matched to a gene; V was cut back by 7 bases and J by 0 bases.

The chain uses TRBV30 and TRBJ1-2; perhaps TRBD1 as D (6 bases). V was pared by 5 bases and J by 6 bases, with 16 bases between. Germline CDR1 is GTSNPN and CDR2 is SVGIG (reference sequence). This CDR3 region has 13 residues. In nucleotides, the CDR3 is TGTGCCTGGGCCTCACAGGGATTGAATGGCTACACCTTC. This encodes CAWASQGLNGYTF. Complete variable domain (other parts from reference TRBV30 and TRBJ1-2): SQTIHQWPATLVQPVGSPLSLECTVEGTSNPNLYWYRQAAGRGLQLLFYSVGIGQISSEVPQNLSASRPQDRQFILSSKKLLLSDSGFYLCAWASQGLNGYTFGSGTRLTVV.

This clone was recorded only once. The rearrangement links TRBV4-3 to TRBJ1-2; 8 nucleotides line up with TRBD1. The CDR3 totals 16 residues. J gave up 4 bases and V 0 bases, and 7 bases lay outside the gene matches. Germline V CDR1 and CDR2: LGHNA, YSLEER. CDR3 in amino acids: CASSQDLTGGAYGYTF. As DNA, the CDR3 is TGCGCCAGCAGCCAAGATCTTACAGGGGGGGCCTATGGCTACACCTTC.

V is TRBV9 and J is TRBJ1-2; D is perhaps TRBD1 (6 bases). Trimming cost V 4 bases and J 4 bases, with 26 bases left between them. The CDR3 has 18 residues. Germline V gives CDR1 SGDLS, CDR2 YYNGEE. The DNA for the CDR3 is TGTGCCAGCAGCCCCTCGACAGGAAGGGCCGATACCTCCTATGGCTACACCTTC. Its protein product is CASSPSTGRADTSYGYTF. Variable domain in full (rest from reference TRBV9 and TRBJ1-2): DSGVTQTPKHLITATGQRVTLRCSPRSGDLSVYWYQQSLDQGLQFLIQYYNGEERAKGNILERFSAQQFPDLHSELNLSSLELGDSALYFCASSPSTGRADTSYGYTFGSGTRLTVV.

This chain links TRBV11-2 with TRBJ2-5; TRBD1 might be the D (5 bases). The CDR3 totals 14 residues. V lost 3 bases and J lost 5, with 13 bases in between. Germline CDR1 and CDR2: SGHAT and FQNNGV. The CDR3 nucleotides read TGTGCCAGCAGCTTCGATGGGGCCTGGGAGACCCAGTACTTC. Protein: CASSFDGAWETQYF.

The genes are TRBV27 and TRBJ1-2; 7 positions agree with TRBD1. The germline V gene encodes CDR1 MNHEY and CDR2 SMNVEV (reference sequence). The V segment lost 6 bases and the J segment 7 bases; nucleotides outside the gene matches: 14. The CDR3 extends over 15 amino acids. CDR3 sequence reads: CASRYNTGVNAGYTF. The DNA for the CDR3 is TGTGCCAGCAGATATAATACAGGGGTAAACGCTGGCTACACCTTC.

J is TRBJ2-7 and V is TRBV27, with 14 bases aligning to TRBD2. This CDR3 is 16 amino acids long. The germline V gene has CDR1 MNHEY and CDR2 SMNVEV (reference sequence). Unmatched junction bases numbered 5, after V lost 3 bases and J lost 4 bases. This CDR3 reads CASSFRLAGGLYEQYF. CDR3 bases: TGTGCCAGCAGTTTCAGACTAGCGGGGGGGCTTTACGAGCAGTACTTC.

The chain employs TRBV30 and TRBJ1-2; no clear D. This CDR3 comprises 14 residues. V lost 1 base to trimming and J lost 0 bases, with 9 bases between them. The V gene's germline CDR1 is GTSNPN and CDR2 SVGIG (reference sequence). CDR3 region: CAWSGPLANYGYTF. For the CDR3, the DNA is TGTGCCTGGAGTGGTCCGCTAGCTAACTATGGCTACACCTTC.

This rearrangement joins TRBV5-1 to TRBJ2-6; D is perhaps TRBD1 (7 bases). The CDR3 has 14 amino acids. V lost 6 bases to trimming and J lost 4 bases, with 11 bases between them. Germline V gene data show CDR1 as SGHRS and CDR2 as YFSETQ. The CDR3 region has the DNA TGCGCCAGCACCCAGGGGGGAGGGGCCAACGTCCTGACTTTC. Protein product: CASTQGGGANVLTF.

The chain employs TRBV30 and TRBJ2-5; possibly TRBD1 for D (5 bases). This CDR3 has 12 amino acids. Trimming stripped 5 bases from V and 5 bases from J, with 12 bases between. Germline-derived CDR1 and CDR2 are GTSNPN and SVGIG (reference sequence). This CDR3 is CAWLGPSETQYF. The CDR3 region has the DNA TGTGCCTGGTTGGGGCCCTCCGAGACCCAGTACTTC.

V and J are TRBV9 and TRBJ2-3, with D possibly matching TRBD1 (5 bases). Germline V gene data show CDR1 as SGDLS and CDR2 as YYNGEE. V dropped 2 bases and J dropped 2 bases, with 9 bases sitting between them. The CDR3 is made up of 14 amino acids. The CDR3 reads CASSVTAHTDTQYF. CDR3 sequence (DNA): TGTGCCAGCAGCGTGACAGCGCACACAGATACGCAGTATTTT.

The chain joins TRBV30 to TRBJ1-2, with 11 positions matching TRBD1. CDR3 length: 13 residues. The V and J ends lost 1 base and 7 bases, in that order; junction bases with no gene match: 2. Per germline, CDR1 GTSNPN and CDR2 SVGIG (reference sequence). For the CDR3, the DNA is TGTGCCTGGAGTGGGACAGGGGGCATTGGCTACACCTTC. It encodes CAWSGTGGIGYTF.

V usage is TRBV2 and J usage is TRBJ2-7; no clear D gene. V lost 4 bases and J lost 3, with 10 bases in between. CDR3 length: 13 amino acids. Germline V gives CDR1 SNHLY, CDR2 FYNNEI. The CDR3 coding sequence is TGTGCCAGCAGTGTAGAGAGCCTCTACGAGCAGTACTTC. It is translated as CASSVESLYEQYF.

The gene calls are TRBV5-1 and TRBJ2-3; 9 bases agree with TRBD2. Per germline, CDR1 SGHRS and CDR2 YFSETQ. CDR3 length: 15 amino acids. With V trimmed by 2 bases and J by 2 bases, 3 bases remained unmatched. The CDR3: CASSLASGATDTQYF. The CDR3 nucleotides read TGCGCCAGCAGCTTAGCTAGCGGGGCCACAGATACGCAGTATTTT.

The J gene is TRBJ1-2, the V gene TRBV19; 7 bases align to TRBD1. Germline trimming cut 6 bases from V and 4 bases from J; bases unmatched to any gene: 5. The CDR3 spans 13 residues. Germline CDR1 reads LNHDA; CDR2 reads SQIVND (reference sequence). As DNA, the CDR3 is TGTGCCAGTAGCAGCCGGACAGGCTATGGCTACACCTTC. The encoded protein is CASSSRTGYGYTF.

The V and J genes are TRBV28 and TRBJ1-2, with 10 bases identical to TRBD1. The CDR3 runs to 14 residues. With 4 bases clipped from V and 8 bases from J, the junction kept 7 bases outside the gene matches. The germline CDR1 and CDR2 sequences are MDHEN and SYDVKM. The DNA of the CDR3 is TGTGCCAGCAGTTCAGCGCCGGGACAGGGGGGCTACACCTTC. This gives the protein CASSSAPGQGGYTF.

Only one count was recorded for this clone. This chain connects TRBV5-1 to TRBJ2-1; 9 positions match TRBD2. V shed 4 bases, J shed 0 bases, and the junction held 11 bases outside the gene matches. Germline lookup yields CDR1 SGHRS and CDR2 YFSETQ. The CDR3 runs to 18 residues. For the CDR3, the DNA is TGCGCCAGCAGCGTTCGAGCGGGGGGACGAAGCTCCTACAATGAGCAGTTCTTC. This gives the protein CASSVRAGGRSSYNEQFF.

This CDR3 reads CASSVGISGAGLGSYNEQFF. The CDR3 region has the DNA TGTGCCAGCAGCGTAGGTATTAGCGGGGCCGGCCTGGGCTCCTACAATGAGCAGTTCTTC. This rearrangement joins TRBV9 to TRBJ2-1, with 8 bases aligning to TRBD2. This CDR3 is built from 20 residues. CDR1 and CDR2 (germline): SGDLS, YYNGEE. Trimming at V came to 0 bases and at J to 0 bases, leaving 14 bases not matched to a gene.

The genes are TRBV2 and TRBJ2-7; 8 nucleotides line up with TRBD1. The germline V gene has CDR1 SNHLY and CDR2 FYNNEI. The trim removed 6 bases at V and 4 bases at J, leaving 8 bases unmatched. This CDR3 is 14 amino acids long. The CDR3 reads CASRYDRGVYEQYF. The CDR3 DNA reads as TGTGCCAGCAGATACGACAGGGGAGTTTACGAGCAGTACTTC.

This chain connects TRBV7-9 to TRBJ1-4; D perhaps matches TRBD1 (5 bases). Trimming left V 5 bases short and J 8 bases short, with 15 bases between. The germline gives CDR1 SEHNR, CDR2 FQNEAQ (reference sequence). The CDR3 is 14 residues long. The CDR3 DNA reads TGTGCCAGCAGCGCTCTGGGACTCCGGGAAAAACTGTTTTTT. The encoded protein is CASSALGLREKLFF.

CDR3 sequence: CASSSPAGVAGDPYEQYF. DNA of the CDR3: TGTGCCAGCAGCTCTCCCGCCGGGGTTGCAGGGGACCCCTACGAGCAGTACTTC. The V call is TRBV7-8, the J call TRBJ2-7; tentative D call: TRBD1 (6 bases). Germline V gene lookup returns CDR1 SGHVS and CDR2 FQNEAQ. This CDR3 comprises 18 residues. V was trimmed by 4 bases and J by 2 bases, leaving 24 bases between them.

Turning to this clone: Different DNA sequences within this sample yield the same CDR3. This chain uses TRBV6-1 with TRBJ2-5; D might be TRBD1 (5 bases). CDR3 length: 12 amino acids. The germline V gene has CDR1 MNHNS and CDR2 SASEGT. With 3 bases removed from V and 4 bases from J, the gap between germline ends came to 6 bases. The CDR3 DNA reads TGTGCCAGCAGTGACAGGGTAGAGACCCAGTACTTC. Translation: CASSDRVETQYF.

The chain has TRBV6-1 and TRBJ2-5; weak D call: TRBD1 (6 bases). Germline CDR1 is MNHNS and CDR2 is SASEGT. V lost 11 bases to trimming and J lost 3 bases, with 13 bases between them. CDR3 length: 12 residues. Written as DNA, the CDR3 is TGTGCCTCGTCCTCAGGGGAAGAGACCCAGTACTTC. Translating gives CASSSGEETQYF.

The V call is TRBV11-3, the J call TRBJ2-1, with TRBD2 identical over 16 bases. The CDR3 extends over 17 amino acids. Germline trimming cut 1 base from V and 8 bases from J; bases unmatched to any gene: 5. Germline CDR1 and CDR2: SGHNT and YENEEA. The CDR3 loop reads CASSLGGLAGGRHEQFF. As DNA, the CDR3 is TGTGCCAGCAGCTTAGGGGGACTAGCGGGGGGGCGGCATGAGCAGTTCTTC.